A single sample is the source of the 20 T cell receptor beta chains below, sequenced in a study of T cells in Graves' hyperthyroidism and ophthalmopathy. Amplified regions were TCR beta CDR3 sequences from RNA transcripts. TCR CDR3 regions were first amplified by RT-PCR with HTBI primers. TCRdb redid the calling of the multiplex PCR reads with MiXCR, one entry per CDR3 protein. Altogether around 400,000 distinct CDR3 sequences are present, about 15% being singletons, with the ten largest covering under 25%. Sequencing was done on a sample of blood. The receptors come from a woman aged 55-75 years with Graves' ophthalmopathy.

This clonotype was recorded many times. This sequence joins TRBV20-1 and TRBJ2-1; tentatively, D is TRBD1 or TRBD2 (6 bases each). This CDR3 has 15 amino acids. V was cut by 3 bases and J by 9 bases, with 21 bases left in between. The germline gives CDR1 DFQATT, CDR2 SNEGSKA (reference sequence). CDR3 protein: CSASSGLHEGGEQFF. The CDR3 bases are TGCAGTGCTAGTTCTGGACTGCACGAGGGGGGTGAGCAGTTCTTC.

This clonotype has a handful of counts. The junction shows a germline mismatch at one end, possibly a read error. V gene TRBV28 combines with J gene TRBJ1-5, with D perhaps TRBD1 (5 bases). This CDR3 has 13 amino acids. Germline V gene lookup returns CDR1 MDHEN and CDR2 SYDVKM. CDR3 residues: CVSSSGTYQPQHF. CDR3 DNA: TGTGTCAGCAGTTCGGGGACTTATCAGCCCCAGCATTTT.

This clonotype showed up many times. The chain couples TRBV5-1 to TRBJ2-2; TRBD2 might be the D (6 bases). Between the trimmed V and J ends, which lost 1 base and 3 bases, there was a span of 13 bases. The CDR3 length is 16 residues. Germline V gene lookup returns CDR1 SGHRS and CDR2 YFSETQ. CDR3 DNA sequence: TGCGCCAGCAGCTTGTCCGTTACGGGAGACACCGGGGAGCTGTTTTTT. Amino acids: CASSLSVTGDTGELFF.

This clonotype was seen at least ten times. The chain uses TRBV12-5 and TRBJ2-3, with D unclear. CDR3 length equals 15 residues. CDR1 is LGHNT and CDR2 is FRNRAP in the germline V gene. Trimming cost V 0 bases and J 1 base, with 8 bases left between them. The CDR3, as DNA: TGTGCTAGTGGTTTGGTACGAAGCGGCACAGATACGCAGTATTTT. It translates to CASGLVRSGTDTQYF.

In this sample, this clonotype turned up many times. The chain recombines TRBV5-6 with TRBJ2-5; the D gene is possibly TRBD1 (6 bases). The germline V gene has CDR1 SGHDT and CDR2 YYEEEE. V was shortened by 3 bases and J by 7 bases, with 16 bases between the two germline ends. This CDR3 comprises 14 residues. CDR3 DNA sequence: TGTGCCAGCAGCTACCCGCAGGGGATTGGGACCCAGTACTTC. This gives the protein CASSYPQGIGTQYF.

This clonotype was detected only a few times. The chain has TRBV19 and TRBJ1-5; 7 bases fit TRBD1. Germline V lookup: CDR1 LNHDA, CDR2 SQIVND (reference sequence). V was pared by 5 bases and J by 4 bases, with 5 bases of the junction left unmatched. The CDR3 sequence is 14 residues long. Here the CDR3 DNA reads TGTGCCAGTAGTTTTCAACAGGGGAATCAGCCCCAGCATTTT. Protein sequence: CASSFQQGNQPQHF.

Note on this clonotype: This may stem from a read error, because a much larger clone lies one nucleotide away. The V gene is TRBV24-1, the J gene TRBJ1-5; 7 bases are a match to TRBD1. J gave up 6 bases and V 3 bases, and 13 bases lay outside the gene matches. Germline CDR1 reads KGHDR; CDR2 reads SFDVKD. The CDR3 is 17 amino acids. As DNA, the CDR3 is TGTGCCACCAGTGATCGTCCGGGAAGGGGGCGGAGTCAGCCCCAGCATTTT. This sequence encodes CATSDRPGRGRSQPQHF.

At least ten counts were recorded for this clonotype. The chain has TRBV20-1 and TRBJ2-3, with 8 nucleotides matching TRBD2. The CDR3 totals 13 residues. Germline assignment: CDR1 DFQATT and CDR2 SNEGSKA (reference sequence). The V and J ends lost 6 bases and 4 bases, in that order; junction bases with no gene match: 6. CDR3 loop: CSATFGRADTQYF. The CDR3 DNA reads TGCAGTGCCACTTTCGGGAGGGCAGATACGCAGTATTTT.

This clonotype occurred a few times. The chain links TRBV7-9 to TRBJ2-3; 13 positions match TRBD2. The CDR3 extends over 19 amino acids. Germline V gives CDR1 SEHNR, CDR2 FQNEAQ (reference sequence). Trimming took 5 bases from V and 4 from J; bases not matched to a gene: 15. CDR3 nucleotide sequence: TGTGCCAGCAGCCGACTAGCGGGAGGACTGGGGTCACAGGCAGATACGCAGTATTTT. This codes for CASSRLAGGLGSQADTQYF.

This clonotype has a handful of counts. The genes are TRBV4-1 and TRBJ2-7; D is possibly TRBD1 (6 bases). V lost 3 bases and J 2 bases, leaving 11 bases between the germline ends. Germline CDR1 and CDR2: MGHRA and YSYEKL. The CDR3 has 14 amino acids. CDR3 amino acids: CASSQGAGPYEQYF. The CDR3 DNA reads TGCGCCAGCAGCCAGGGGGCAGGGCCCTACGAGCAGTACTTC.

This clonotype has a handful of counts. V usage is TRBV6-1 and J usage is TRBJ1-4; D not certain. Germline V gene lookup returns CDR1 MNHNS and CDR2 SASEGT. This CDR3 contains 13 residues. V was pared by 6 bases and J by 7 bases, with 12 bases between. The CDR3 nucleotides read TGTGCCAGCAGACCTCGGGAGGCTGAAAAACTGTTTTTT. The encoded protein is CASRPREAEKLFF.

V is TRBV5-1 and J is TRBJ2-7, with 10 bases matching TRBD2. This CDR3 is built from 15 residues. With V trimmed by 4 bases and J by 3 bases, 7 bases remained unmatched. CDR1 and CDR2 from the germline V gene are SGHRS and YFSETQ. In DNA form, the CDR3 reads TGCGCCAGCAGCCCGCCACTAGCGGGAAACTACGAGCAGTACTTC. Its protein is CASSPPLAGNYEQYF.

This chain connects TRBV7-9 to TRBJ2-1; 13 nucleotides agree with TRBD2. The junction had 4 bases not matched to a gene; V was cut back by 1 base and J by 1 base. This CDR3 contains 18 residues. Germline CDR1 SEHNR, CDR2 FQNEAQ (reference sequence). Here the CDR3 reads CASSLGTSGSTSYNEQFF. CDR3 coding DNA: TGTGCCAGCAGCTTAGGGACTAGCGGGAGTACGTCCTACAATGAGCAGTTCTTC.

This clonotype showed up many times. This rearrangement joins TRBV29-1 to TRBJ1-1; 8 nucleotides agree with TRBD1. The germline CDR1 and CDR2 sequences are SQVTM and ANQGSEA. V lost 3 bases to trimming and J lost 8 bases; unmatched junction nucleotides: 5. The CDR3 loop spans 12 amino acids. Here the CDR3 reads CSVDTTGEEAFF. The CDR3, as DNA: TGCAGCGTTGATACGACAGGGGAAGAAGCTTTCTTT.

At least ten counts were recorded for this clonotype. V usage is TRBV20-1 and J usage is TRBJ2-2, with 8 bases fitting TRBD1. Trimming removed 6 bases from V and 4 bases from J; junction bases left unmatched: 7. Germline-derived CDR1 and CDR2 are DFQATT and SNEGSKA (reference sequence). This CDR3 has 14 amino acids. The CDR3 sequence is CSADPGGITGELFF. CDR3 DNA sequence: TGCAGTGCCGACCCAGGGGGCATCACCGGGGAGCTGTTTTTT.

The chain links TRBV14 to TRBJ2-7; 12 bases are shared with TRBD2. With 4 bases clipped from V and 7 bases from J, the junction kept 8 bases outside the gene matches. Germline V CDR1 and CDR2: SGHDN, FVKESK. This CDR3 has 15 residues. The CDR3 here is CASSLPGLAGGEQYF. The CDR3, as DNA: TGTGCCAGCAGCCTTCCGGGACTAGCGGGTGGTGAGCAGTACTTC. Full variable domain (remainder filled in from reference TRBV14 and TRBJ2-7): EAGVTQFPSHSVIEKGQTVTLRCDPISGHDNLYWYRRVMGKEIKFLLHFVKESKQDESGMPNNRFLAERTGGTYSTLKVQPAELEDSGVYFCASSLPGLAGGEQYFGPGTRLTVT.

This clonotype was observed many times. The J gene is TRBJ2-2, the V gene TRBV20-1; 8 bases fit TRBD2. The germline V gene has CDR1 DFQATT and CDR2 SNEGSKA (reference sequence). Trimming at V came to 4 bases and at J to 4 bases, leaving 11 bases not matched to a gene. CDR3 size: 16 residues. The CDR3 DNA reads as TGCAGTGCTACCCTCGGGGGGGGCATCCTCACCGGGGAGCTGTTTTTT. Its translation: CSATLGGGILTGELFF.

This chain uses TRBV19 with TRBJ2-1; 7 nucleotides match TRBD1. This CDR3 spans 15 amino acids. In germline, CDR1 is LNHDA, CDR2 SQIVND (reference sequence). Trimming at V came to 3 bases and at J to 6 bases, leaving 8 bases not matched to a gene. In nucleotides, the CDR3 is TGTGCCAGTAGTATTGAACAGGGGCCCCGCAATGAGCAGTTCTTC. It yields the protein CASSIEQGPRNEQFF.

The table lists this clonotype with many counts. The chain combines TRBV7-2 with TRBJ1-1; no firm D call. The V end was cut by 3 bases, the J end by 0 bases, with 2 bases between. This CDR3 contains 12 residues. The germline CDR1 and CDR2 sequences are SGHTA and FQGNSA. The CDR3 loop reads CASSLMNTEAFF. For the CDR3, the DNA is TGTGCCAGCAGCTTGATGAACACTGAAGCTTTCTTT. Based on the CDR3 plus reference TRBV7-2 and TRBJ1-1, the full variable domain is GAGVSQSPSNKVTEKGKDVELRCDPISGHTALYWYRQSLGQGLEFLIYFQGNSAPDKSGLPSDRFSAERTGGSVSTLTIQRTQQEDSAVYLCASSLMNTEAFFGQGTRLTVV.

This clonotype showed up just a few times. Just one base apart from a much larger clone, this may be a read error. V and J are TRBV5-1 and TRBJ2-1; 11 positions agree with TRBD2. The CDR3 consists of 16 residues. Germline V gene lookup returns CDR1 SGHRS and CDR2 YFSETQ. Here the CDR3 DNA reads TGCGCCAGCAGCTCAATTAGCGGGAGGGCCTTCGATGAGCAGTCCTTC. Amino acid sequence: CASSSISGRAFDEQSF.